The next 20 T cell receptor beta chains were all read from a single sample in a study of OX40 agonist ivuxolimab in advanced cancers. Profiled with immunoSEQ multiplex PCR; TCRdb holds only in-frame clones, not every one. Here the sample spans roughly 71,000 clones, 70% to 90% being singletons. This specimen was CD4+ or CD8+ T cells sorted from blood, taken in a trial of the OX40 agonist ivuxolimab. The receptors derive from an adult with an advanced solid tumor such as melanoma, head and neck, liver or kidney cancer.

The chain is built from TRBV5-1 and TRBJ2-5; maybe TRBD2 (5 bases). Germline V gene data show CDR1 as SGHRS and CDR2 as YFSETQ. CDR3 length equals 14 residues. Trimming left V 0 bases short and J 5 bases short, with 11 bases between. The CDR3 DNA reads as TGCGCCAGCAGCTTGGCTCTAGCTGAGGAGACCCAGTACTTC. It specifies CASSLALAEETQYF.

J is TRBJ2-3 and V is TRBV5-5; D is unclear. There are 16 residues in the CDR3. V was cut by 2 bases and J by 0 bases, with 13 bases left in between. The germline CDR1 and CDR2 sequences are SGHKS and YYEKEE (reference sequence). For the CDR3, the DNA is TGTGCCAGCAGCTTCTACCAGTTGCGGAGCACAGATACGCAGTATTTT. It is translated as CASSFYQLRSTDTQYF.

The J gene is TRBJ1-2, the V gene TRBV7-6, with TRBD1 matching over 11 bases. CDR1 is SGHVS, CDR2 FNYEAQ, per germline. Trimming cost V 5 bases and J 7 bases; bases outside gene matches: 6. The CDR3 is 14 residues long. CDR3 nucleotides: TGTGCCAGCAGCGCCGGACAGGGGGCAAGTGGCTACACCTTC. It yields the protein CASSAGQGASGYTF. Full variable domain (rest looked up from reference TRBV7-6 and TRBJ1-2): GAGVSQSPRYKVTKRGQDVALRCDPISGHVSLYWYRQALGQGPEFLTYFNYEAQQDKSGLPNDRFSAERPEGSISTLTIQRTEQRDSAMYRCASSAGQGASGYTFGSGTRLTVV.

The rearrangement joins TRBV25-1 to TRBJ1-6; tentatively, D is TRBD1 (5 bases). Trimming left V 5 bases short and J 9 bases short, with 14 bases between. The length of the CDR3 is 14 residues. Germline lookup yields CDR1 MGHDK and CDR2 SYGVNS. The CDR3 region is CASSWGNQGSPLHF. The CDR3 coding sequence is TGTGCCAGCAGTTGGGGTAACCAGGGTTCACCCCTCCACTTT.

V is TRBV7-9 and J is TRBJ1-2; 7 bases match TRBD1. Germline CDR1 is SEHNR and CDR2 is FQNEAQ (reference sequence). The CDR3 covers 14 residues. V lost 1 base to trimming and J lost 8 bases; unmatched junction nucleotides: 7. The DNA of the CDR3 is TGTGCCAGCAGCTTAGACAGACAGGGTAACGGCTACACCTTC. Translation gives CASSLDRQGNGYTF.

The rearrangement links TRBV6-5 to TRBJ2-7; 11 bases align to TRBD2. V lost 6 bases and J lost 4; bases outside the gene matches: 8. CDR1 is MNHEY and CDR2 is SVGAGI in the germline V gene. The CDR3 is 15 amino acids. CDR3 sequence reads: CASSELAGGVYEQYF. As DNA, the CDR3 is TGTGCCAGCAGCGAGCTAGCGGGGGGTGTTTACGAGCAGTACTTC.

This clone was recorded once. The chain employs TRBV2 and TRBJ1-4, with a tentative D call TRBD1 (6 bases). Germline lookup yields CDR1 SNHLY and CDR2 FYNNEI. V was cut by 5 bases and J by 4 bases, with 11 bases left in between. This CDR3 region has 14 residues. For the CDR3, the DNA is TGTGCCAGCAGTCCCGGGACACATAATGAAAAACTGTTTTTT. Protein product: CASSPGTHNEKLFF.

The CDR3 reads CAISDPDRGEAFF. CDR3 nucleotides: TGTGCCATCAGTGACCCGGACAGGGGTGAAGCTTTCTTT. V gene TRBV10-3 combines with J gene TRBJ1-1; 9 bases are a match to TRBD1. J gave up 7 bases and V 3 bases, and 3 bases lay outside the gene matches. From germline, CDR1 is ENHRY and CDR2 SYGVKD. CDR3 length equals 13 residues.

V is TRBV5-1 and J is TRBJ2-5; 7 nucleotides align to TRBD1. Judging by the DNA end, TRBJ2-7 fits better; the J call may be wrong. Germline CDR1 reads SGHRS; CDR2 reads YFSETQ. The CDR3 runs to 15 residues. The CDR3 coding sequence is TGCGCCAGCAGCTTGGCCTCACAGGGGATATACGAGCAGTACTTC. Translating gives CASSLASQGIYEQYF.

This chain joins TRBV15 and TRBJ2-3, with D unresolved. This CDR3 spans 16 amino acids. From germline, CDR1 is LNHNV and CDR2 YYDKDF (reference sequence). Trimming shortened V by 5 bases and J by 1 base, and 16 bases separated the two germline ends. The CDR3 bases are TGTGCCACCAGCCTAAGTCTTGCGATCGGCACAGATACGCAGTATTTT. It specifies CATSLSLAIGTDTQYF.

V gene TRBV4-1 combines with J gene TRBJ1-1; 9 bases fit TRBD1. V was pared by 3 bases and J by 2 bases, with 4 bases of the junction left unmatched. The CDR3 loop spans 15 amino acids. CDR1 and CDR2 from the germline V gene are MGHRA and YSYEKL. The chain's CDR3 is CASSQGDRVNTEAFF. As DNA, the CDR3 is TGCGCCAGCAGCCAGGGGGACAGGGTTAACACTGAAGCTTTCTTT.

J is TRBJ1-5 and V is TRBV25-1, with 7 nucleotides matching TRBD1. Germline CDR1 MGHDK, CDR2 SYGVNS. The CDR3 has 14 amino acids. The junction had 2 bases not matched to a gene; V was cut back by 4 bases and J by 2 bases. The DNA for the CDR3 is TGTGCCAGCAGTGGACAGGGACGCAATCAGCCCCAGCATTTT. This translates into CASSGQGRNQPQHF. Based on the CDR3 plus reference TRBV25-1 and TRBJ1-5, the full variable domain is EADIYQTPRYLVIGTGKKITLECSQTMGHDKMYWYQQDPGMELHLIHYSYGVNSTEKGDLSSESTVSRIRTEHFPLTLESARPSHTSQYLCASSGQGRNQPQHFGDGTRLSIL.

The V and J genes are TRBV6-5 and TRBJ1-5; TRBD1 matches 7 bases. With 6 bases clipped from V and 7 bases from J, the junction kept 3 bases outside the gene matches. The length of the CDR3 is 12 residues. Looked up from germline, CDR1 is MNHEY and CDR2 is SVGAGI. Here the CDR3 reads CASSPRGQPQHF. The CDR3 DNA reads TGTGCCAGCAGCCCCAGGGGGCAGCCCCAGCATTTT.

The CDR3 DNA is TGCGCCAGCAGCTTGGTGGGACAGGGGGACACTGAAGCTTTCTTT. Protein: CASSLVGQGDTEAFF. This chain uses TRBV5-1 with TRBJ1-1, with 11 bases lining up with TRBD1. V was clipped by 0 bases and J by 3 bases; unmatched bases: 1. Per germline, CDR1 SGHRS and CDR2 YFSETQ. The CDR3 has 15 residues.

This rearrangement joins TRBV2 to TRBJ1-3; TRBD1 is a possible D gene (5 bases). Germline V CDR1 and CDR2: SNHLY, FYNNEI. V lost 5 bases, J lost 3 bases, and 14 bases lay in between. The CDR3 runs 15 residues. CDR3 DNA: TGTGCCAGCAGTTCCCTACGGGGCGATGGAAACACCATATATTTT. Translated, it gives CASSSLRGDGNTIYF.

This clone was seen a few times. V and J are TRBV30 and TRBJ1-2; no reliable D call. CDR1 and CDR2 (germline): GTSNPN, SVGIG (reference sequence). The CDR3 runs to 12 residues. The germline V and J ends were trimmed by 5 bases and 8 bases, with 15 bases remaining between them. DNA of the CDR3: TGTGCCTGGGGCGAGGTGGGCGGGGGCTACACCTTC. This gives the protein CAWGEVGGGYTF.

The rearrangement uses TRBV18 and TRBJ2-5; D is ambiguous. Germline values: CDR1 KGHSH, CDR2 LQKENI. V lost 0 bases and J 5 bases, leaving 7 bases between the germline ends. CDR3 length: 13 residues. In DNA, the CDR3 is TGTGCCAGCTCACCACCGTCGTCTGAGACCCAGTACTTC. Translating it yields CASSPPSSETQYF.

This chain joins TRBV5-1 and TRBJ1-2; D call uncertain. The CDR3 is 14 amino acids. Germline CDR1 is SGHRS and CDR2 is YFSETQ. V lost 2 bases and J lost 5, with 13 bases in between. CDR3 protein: CASSLGRFGYGYTF. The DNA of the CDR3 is TGCGCCAGCAGCTTAGGGAGGTTCGGATATGGCTACACCTTC.

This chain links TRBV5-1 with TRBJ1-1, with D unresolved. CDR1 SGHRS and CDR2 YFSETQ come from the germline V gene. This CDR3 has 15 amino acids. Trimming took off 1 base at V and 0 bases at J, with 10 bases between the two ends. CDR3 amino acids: CASSLTAQMNTEAFF. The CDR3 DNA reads TGCGCCAGCAGCTTGACAGCTCAGATGAACACTGAAGCTTTCTTT.

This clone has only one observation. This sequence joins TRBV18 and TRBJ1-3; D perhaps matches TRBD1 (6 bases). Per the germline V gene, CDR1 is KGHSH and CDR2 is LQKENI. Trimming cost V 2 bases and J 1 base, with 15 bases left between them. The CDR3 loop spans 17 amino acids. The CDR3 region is CASSPGDDRSSGNTIYF. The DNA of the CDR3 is TGTGCCAGCTCACCAGGTGACGACAGGTCTTCTGGAAACACCATATATTTT.